The entry below gives a single T cell receptor (beta chain) sequence along with its context. Data came from immunoSEQ multiplex PCR; TCRdb stores just in-frame clones and leaves some out. The sample shows roughly 180,000 clones, just over 85% of them seen only once. This sample is part of a study of blood T cell repertoires in COVID-19. Study summary: In each case, the material was cDNA or gDNA derived from T cells, B-cell-depleted T cells, or PBMCs.

Trimming removed 7 bases from V and 1 base from J; junction bases left unmatched: 2. Germline CDR1 is SGHTA and CDR2 is FQGNSA. The CDR3 has 13 amino acids. The chain is built from TRBV7-2 and TRBJ2-5, with TRBD1 identical over 8 bases. The sequenced sample consisted of peripheral blood. This TCR came from a man in his fifties or sixties with acute or convalescent COVID-19. The CDR3 sequence is CASTRGPQETQYF. CDR3 coding DNA: TGTGCCAGCACCAGGGGGCCCCAAGAGACCCAGTACTTC.